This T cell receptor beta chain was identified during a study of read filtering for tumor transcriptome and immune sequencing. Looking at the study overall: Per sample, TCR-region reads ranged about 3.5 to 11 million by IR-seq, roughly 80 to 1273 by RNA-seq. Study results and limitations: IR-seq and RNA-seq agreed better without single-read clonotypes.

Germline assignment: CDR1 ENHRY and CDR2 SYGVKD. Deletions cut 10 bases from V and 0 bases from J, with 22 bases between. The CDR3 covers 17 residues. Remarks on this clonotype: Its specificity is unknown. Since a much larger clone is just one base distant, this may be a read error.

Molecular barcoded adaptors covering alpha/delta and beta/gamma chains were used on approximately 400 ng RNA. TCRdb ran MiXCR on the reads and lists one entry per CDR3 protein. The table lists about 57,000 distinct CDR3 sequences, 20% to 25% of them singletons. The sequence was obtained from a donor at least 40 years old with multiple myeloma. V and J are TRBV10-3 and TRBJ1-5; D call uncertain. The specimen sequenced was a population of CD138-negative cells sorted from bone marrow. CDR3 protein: CATKEEVAGNSNQPQHF. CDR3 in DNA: TGTGCCACCAAGGAGGAAGTGGCAGGAAATAGCAATCAGCCCCAGCATTTT.